This TCR beta chain was sequenced for a study of T cell clonotyping in hematopoietic cell transplantation. Across the study: Cytoreduction preceded collection of pretransplant recipient samples.

The data were produced by immunoSEQ multiplex PCR, yet TCRdb's version contains in-frame clones alone and is incomplete. Counted here are tens of thousands of clones, roughly 90% occurring once; the ten biggest clones make up 3% to 4.5%. Germline V gene sequence: CDR1 MNHEY, CDR2 SMNVEV (reference sequence). This CDR3 is built from 17 residues. V was trimmed by 6 bases and J by 4 bases, leaving 22 bases between them. Time point indicated: recipient sample about 28 days before transplant, after cytoreduction. The clonotype comes from a man aged 18 to 35 with biphenotypic leukemia. Some clones in this sample may be carry-over from other donors' samples. This sequence joins TRBV27 and TRBJ2-1, with D possibly called TRBD1 or TRBD2 (6 bases each). The sample was peripheral blood mononuclear cells, taken before stem cell transplant. The CDR3: CASSDTPGDTQYNEQFF. The CDR3, as DNA: TGTGCCAGCAGCGATACCCCGGGGGACACCCAATACAATGAGCAGTTCTTC.